A single sample gave rise to the 3 T cell receptor beta chains below, sequenced in a study of neoadjuvant anti-PD-1 for oral cavity cancer. TCRdb's copy holds only in-frame clones and misses some; the assay was immunoSEQ multiplex PCR. The sample lists fewer than 20,000 clones, 65% occurring once. The specimen was PBMCs, collected before nivolumab (anti-PD-1) treatment. These TCRs come from a person aged 40 to 85 with oral cavity squamous cell carcinoma.

There are a few counts of this clone. This rearrangement joins TRBV5-1 to TRBJ1-1, with D perhaps TRBD1 (5 bases). This CDR3 region has 14 residues. V lost 0 bases and J 4 bases, leaving 10 bases between the germline ends. Germline lookup yields CDR1 SGHRS and CDR2 YFSETQ. CDR3 nucleotide sequence: TGCGCCAGCAGCTTGGGATCGGGGGGCACTGAAGCTTTCTTT. It yields the protein CASSLGSGGTEAFF.

This rearrangement joins TRBV14 to TRBJ2-2; 7 nucleotides agree with TRBD1. CDR3 length equals 18 residues. Trimming at V came to 5 bases and at J to 3 bases, leaving 15 bases not matched to a gene. In germline, CDR1 is SGHDN, CDR2 FVKESK. CDR3 region: CASSARSPGTEYTGELFF. The CDR3 nucleotides are TGTGCCAGCAGCGCAAGATCTCCCGGGACAGAGTACACCGGGGAGCTGTTTTTT.

This chain connects TRBV10-3 to TRBJ1-3; unclear D gene. The V gene lost 0 bases and the J gene lost 1 base, with 16 bases spanning the gap. The CDR3 runs 18 residues. Germline-derived CDR1 and CDR2 are ENHRY and SYGVKD. The CDR3: CAISESRIEQVSGNTIYF. In DNA form, the CDR3 reads TGTGCCATCAGTGAGTCGCGGATCGAGCAAGTTTCTGGAAACACCATATATTTT.